This T cell receptor beta chain was sequenced in a study of T cell responses to AZD1222 COVID-19 vaccine. Assay: immunoSEQ multiplex PCR; the TCRdb copy retains only in-frame clones and omits some. The repertoire holds approximately 260,000 clones, with roughly 93% as singletons. CDR3 size: 10 residues. Germline CDR1 is DFQATT and CDR2 is SNEGSKA (reference sequence). The V and J ends lost 3 bases and 2 bases respectively, with 1 base between them. Material: peripheral blood, obtained on day 0 of AZD1222 vaccination. The receptor comes from an adult in good health. The chain employs TRBV20-1 and TRBJ2-5; D unclear. CDR3 coding DNA: TGCAGTGCTAGGCAAGAGACCCAGTACTTC. Amino acid sequence: CSARQETQYF.